Following are 14 T cell receptor beta chains from one sample sequenced in a study of T cells in tuberculosis (dated by TCRdb to the late 2010s). The label giving this sample's time point can be read as: new active TB diagnosis, blood taken before or within 7 days of starting treatment. The library relied on the immunoSEQ multiplex PCR assay. TCRdb mirrors the immuneACCESS table, restricted to in-frame sequences. Some clones are absent from its copies; in checked studies, under half trace to an unresolved V gene, and the reason for the others is unknown. The sample table contains roughly 35,000 clones; only one count was recorded for just over 90% of them. 5.5% to 7.5% of the sample rests with the top ten. Material: PBMCs, obtained at tuberculosis diagnosis. These receptor sequences come from an adult with tuberculosis. Some clones in this sample may be carry-over from other donors' samples.

The chain carries TRBV5-4 and TRBJ2-2; D is possibly TRBD2 (6 bases). This CDR3 has 16 residues. Trimming pared 7 bases from V and 1 base from J, leaving 17 bases between. Germline lookup yields CDR1 SGHNT and CDR2 YYREEE (reference sequence). CDR3 residues: CASGHPGTGNTGELFF. CDR3 DNA sequence: TGTGCCAGCGGACACCCCGGGACTGGGAACACCGGGGAGCTGTTTTTT.

The chain has TRBV5-4 and TRBJ1-6; the D gene is possibly TRBD1 (5 bases). CDR1 is SGHNT, CDR2 YYREEE, per germline (reference sequence). The CDR3 sequence is 17 residues long. V lost 2 bases and J lost 6, with 18 bases in between. CDR3 bases: TGTGCCAGCAGCTTCACTGCTTTTGGGGGGGGTAATTCACCCCTCCACTTT. It specifies CASSFTAFGGGNSPLHF.

The chain recombines TRBV29-1 with TRBJ2-1; 7 positions agree with TRBD2. CDR3 length: 13 residues. Germline lookup yields CDR1 SQVTM and CDR2 ANQGSEA. Trimming at V came to 4 bases and at J to 13 bases, leaving 13 bases not matched to a gene. The CDR3 bases are TGCAGCGTTGGCCCCTCGGGGGGAAAGGCCCAGTTCTTC. Its translation is CSVGPSGGKAQFF.

This clone was seen only a few times. The chain is built from TRBV19 and TRBJ2-7; tentative D call: TRBD2 (6 bases). Germline loops: CDR1 LNHDA, CDR2 SQIVND (reference sequence). This CDR3 region has 17 residues. V lost 3 bases and J 4 bases, leaving 22 bases between the germline ends. The CDR3 DNA reads as TGTGCCAGTAGTATTCCGTCACGGGCGGGATTTCAATACGAGCAGTACTTC. Protein sequence: CASSIPSRAGFQYEQYF.

The chain recombines TRBV7-7 with TRBJ2-7, with 10 bases identical to TRBD1. V gave up 5 bases and J gave up 2 bases; unmatched junction bases: 6. This CDR3 region has 15 residues. Germline CDR1 SSHAT, CDR2 FNYEAQ (reference sequence). DNA for the CDR3: TGTGCCAGCAGCCAAGGGGACAGGGGAGCCTACGAGCAGTACTTC. Residues: CASSQGDRGAYEQYF.

This chain links TRBV10-3 with TRBJ1-5; the match to TRBD1 covers 7 bases. The junction had 3 bases not matched to a gene; V was cut back by 0 bases and J by 4 bases. This CDR3 comprises 15 residues. From germline, CDR1 is ENHRY and CDR2 SYGVKD. CDR3 bases: TGTGCCATCAGTGAGTCGACAGGGCTGAATCAGCCCCAGCATTTT. This codes for CAISESTGLNQPQHF.

The rearrangement joins TRBV5-1 to TRBJ2-3; TRBD2 matches 11 bases. Germline CDR1 and CDR2: SGHRS and YFSETQ. J lost 4 bases, V lost 0 bases, and 7 bases had no gene match. CDR3 length: 17 residues. CDR3 nucleotides: TGCGCCAGCAGCTTGGGTTCTCGACTAGCGGGGCCAGATACGCAGTATTTT. Translation: CASSLGSRLAGPDTQYF. Complete variable domain (other parts from reference TRBV5-1 and TRBJ2-3): KAGVTQTPRYLIKTRGQQVTLSCSPISGHRSVSWYQQTPGQGLQFLFEYFSETQRNKGNFPGRFSGRQFSNSRSEMNVSTLELGDSALYLCASSLGSRLAGPDTQYFGPGTRLTVL.

In its sample, this clone was seen a few times. The chain combines TRBV19 with TRBJ1-4; possibly TRBD1 for D (6 bases). Germline CDR1 LNHDA, CDR2 SQIVND (reference sequence). V lost 7 bases, J lost 3 bases, and 15 bases lay in between. This CDR3 is built from 15 residues. CDR3 amino acids: CASTPPGHANEKLFF. The CDR3 region has the DNA TGTGCCAGTACCCCCCCGGGACACGCTAATGAAAAACTGTTTTTT. The whole variable domain, remainder taken from reference TRBV19 and TRBJ1-4, is DGGITQSPKYLFRKEGQNVTLSCEQNLNHDAMYWYRQDPGQGLRLIYYSQIVNDFQKGDIAEGYSVSREKKESFPLTVTSAQKNPTAFYLCASTPPGHANEKLFFGSGTQLSVL.

The J gene is TRBJ1-1, the V gene TRBV7-2, with 7 bases fitting TRBD1. This CDR3 contains 13 residues. Germline loops: CDR1 SGHTA, CDR2 FQGNSA. V dropped 5 bases and J dropped 8; count of bases not matched to a gene: 8. CDR3 DNA: TGTGCCAGCAGCCCAGGGGGGCACGGGGAAGCTTTCTTT. Translation: CASSPGGHGEAFF. Full variable domain (missing parts from reference TRBV7-2 and TRBJ1-1): GAGVSQSPSNKVTEKGKDVELRCDPISGHTALYWYRQSLGQGLEFLIYFQGNSAPDKSGLPSDRFSAERTGGSVSTLTIQRTQQEDSAVYLCASSPGGHGEAFFGQGTRLTVV.

V is TRBV30 and J is TRBJ1-2; D possibly corresponds to TRBD1 (5 bases). Germline CDR1 reads GTSNPN; CDR2 reads SVGIG (reference sequence). The V gene lost 4 bases and the J gene lost 4 bases, with 13 bases spanning the gap. The CDR3 loop spans 13 amino acids. CDR3 region: CAWNRGLIYGYTF. The CDR3 DNA sequence: TGTGCCTGGAATAGGGGACTTATCTATGGCTACACCTTC.

The rearrangement joins TRBV4-2 to TRBJ2-1; TRBD1 might be the D (6 bases). Germline V gene lookup returns CDR1 LGHNA and CDR2 YNFKEQ. This CDR3 comprises 13 residues. Between the trimmed V and J ends, which lost 6 bases and 9 bases, there was a span of 15 bases. CDR3 sequence: CASREQGLGEQFF. CDR3 coding DNA: TGTGCCAGCAGAGAACAGGGCCTCGGTGAGCAGTTCTTC.

The genes are TRBV29-1 and TRBJ2-7, with D perhaps TRBD1 (5 bases). Germline V gene sequence: CDR1 SQVTM, CDR2 ANQGSEA. Trimming shortened V by 4 bases and J by 0 bases, and 13 bases separated the two germline ends. The length of the CDR3 is 14 residues. CDR3: CSVGPDTSSYEQYF. The CDR3 region has the DNA TGCAGCGTTGGCCCGGACACGAGCTCCTACGAGCAGTACTTC.

In DNA, the CDR3 is TGTGCCAGCAGTTTTTTCCGGACAGGGGGCGTGCCTGGTTCCGGGGAGCTGTTTTTT. It specifies CASSFFRTGGVPGSGELFF. This chain connects TRBV27 to TRBJ2-2, with 11 positions matching TRBD1. This CDR3 is built from 19 residues. The V segment lost 3 bases and the J segment 6 bases; nucleotides outside the gene matches: 15. The germline V gene has CDR1 MNHEY and CDR2 SMNVEV (reference sequence).

The chain couples TRBV6-5 to TRBJ1-5; possibly TRBD1 for D (6 bases). The CDR3 contains 13 residues. Trimming shortened V by 10 bases and J by 1 base, and 11 bases separated the two germline ends. CDR1 MNHEY and CDR2 SVGAGI come from the germline V gene. The CDR3 DNA follows: TGTGCCACCAATCAGGGGAGCAATCAGCCCCAGCATTTT. It codes for CATNQGSNQPQHF.